One sample yielded the 5 T cell receptor beta chains listed below, sequenced in a study of tumor-infiltrating lymphocytes in localized non-small cell lung cancer. The protocol was immunoSEQ multiplex PCR, while the TCRdb copy is restricted to in-frame clones and leaves out a portion. This table holds about 9,600 clones, about 75% found once. Source material: uninvolved lung tissue not adjacent to the tumor. Source of these receptors: a human donor with non-small cell lung cancer.

This clone has more than one count but fewer than ten. This chain uses TRBV18 with TRBJ2-3, with D unclear. Germline values: CDR1 KGHSH, CDR2 LQKENI. With 3 bases removed from V and 2 bases from J, the gap between germline ends came to 9 bases. This CDR3 comprises 14 residues. CDR3 in DNA: TGTGCCAGCTCACCTGAAAGTTTCACAGATACGCAGTATTTT. Protein: CASSPESFTDTQYF.

The chain carries TRBV5-1 and TRBJ2-4; D is perhaps TRBD1 (5 bases). With 0 bases removed from V and 12 bases from J, the gap between germline ends came to 7 bases. There are 11 residues in the CDR3. Germline lookup yields CDR1 SGHRS and CDR2 YFSETQ. For the CDR3, the DNA is TGCGCCAGCAGCTTGGCAGGGAATCAGTACTTC. It encodes CASSLAGNQYF.

This clone was seen more than once but under ten times. The junction and the germline gene differ at one end; a read error may be behind it. The rearrangement joins TRBV5-5 to TRBJ1-2; 10 nucleotides line up with TRBD1. The CDR3 contains 16 residues. Germline V gives CDR1 SGHKS, CDR2 YYEKEE (reference sequence). The CDR3, as DNA: TGCGCCAGCAGCCAGGGGGGACAGGGGAAAAACTATGGCTACACCTTC. This translates into CASSQGGQGKNYGYTF. The whole variable domain, remainder taken from reference TRBV5-5 and TRBJ1-2, is DAGVTQSPTHLIKTRGQQVTLRCSPISGHKSVSWYQQVLGQGPQFIFQYYEKEERGRGNFPDRFSARQFPNYSSELNVNALLLGDSALYLCASSQGGQGKNYGYTFGSGTRLTVV.

The rearrangement uses TRBV6-6 and TRBJ1-4; no firm D call. This CDR3 contains 15 residues. CDR1 and CDR2 from the germline V gene are MNHNY and SVGAGI (reference sequence). With 2 bases removed from V and 0 bases from J, the gap between germline ends came to 7 bases. The CDR3 is CASSYRRATNEKLFF. In DNA, the CDR3 is TGTGCCAGCAGTTACCGGAGAGCAACTAATGAAAAACTGTTTTTT.

The chain recombines TRBV6-5 with TRBJ1-1, with TRBD1 matching over 11 bases. V was clipped by 4 bases and J by 5 bases; unmatched bases: 3. Germline V gives CDR1 MNHEY, CDR2 SVGAGI. The CDR3 spans 14 residues. The CDR3 is CASSSRDRGTEAFF. CDR3 nucleotide sequence: TGTGCCAGCAGTTCCCGGGACAGGGGGACTGAAGCTTTCTTT.